Included here is one T cell receptor beta chain sequence, with context. It lacks a known antigen. No clone much larger than this one lies a single base away; base qualities are absent. This sample is drawn from a study of blood T cells in healthy people across ages (dated by TCRdb to between 2014 and 2017). With respect to the entire study: Template switching captured roughly one uniquely barcoded TCR beta cDNA molecule per two T cells in model experiments. For two donors (one aged 18 to 30 and one aged 80 or older), the study analyzed two additional independent replicas of 1 million unique cDNA reads from the same blood draw. Age-related changes in TCR beta repertoire diversity were measured in the study by deep sequencing normalized with unique cDNA molecular identifiers. The donors were divided into four age groups: young (average roughly 15 years), middle-aged (almost 40), aged (around 67) and long-lived (roughly 82). To avoid experimental bias, donors of different ages were spread randomly across the sequencing lanes. What the authors observed across the whole study: Estimates of total diversity from one million sequenced T cells were regarded as lower bounds and underestimates. The percentage of naive T cells measured by flow cytometry correlated strongly with observed TCR beta diversity. Since profiling was done on bulk unsorted PBMCs, naive and antigen-experienced compartments could not be conclusively compared. As age increased, observed TCR beta diversity per million T cells dropped in a roughly linear way, and a significant reduction was already evident by age about 40. Compared with the aged group, more naive CD4+ T cells, fewer expanded clones and increased TCR diversity were shown by the long-lived group, suggesting age selection. Because the CMV infection status of the donors was unknown, age-related changes in expanded clonotypes may potentially have been confounded.

Trimming takes 0 bases off V and 12 bases off J; junction bases not matched to a gene: 11. As encoded in the germline V gene, CDR1 is KGHSH while CDR2 is LQKENI. Spanning cysteine to phenylalanine, the CDR3 consists of 15 amino acids. Solely the CDR3 DNA is kept, with 45 bases framed from the first base. The donors were some 39 Caucasian individuals from Russia, aged roughly 6 to 100 years, who were systemically healthy. Each donor gave 9 to 10 milliliters of peripheral blood, collected into EDTA-treated Vacutainer tubes. Ficoll-Paque density-gradient centrifugation was used to isolate PBMCs, with at least 6 million obtained per sample. Trizol reagent was used to extract total RNA from PBMCs, with at least 6 micrograms per sample. The percentages of naive CD45RAhigh/CD27high T cells were determined by flow cytometry on a PBMC aliquot from every donor. Library generation was performed with 5' RACE. TCRdb records Illumina HiSeq 2500 as the sequencer. A second PCR of about 6 to 11 cycles was performed with a sample-barcoded 5' primer and a J-beta primer mix. Each TCR beta cDNA molecule received a unique molecular identifier from a template-switch 5' adaptor carrying 12 random nucleotides. Each sample yielded at least 2.5 million CDR3-containing paired-end reads. All of the RNA was converted into first-strand cDNA using the Mint cDNA synthesis kit, with a TRBC-specific oligonucleotide serving as the primer. All cDNA was treated with uracil-DNA glycosylase and then went through a first 18-cycle PCR with the universal primers M1SS and BC2_uni_R. Per the source publication's procedure: For normalization, 1 million high-quality reads were randomly selected from each sample, with every read carrying a distinct molecular identifier. Reads sharing molecular identifiers were discarded rather than binned into consensus sequences. MiTCR, set to a Q25 quality threshold and the strictest error-elimination algorithm, was used for CDR3 identification, clonotype clustering and error correction. A nonparametric unseen species model with Euler transformation was used to estimate a lower bound on total TCR beta diversity. TCRdb reanalyzed the raw reads on its own, using fastp at Q25 for trimming and MiXCR for clone calling, and kept in-frame beta chains. Entries are consolidated by CDR3 protein sequence, retaining the most common genes and DNA. Clone size and V and J calls follow TCRdb, not the original study. The sample data list 850,000 to 1,000,000 distinct CDR3 sequences, and 48% of these were observed just once. Clones ranked in the top ten supply roughly 13% of the sample.

Sequencing was carried out using blood. The clonotype comes from a man aged 30-40 years in good health. The rearrangement joined TRBV18 to TRBJ2-3, and 8 junctional nucleotides match TRBD2. The sequenced DNA: TGTGCCAGCTCACCACCGGGAATAGCGGGATCCCTCCAGTATTTT. Its coded protein is CASSPPGIAGSLQYF. With the portions outside the CDR3 filled from the reference TRBV18 and TRBJ2-3 genes, the complete variable region becomes NAGVMQNPRHLVRRRGQEARLRCSPMKGHSHVYWYRQLPEEGLKFMVYLQKENIIDESGMPKERFSAEFPKEGPSILRIQQVVRGDSAAYFCASSPPGIAGSLQYFGPGTRLTVL.